The sequence of this T cell receptor beta chain was determined in a study of long-term antiretroviral therapy in people with HIV. A word on this clone: What it recognizes is unknown.

The CDR3 totals 14 residues. CDR1 and CDR2 (germline): KGHSH, LQKENI. Trimming took off 2 bases at V and 6 bases at J, with 14 bases between the two ends. Sampling of each donor yielded at least one pre-ART PBMC sample and at least two post-ART PBMC samples. This was the immunoSEQ v3.0 assay at survey level. The data were produced by immunoSEQ multiplex PCR, yet TCRdb's version contains in-frame clones alone and is incomplete. The sample has tens of thousands of clones, over 90% seen once. Broader study findings: It was not possible to obtain data on ART adherence, viral resistance or therapy changes. Subsequent to ART, diversity was augmented yet persisted below that of transplant donor controls.

Here the sequenced sample was unsorted PBMCs, taken roughly 6.5 years after starting antiretroviral therapy. This receptor was identified in a middle-aged woman with HIV. The chain has TRBV18 and TRBJ2-7; maybe TRBD2 (6 bases). The CDR3 DNA reads TGTGCCAGCTCACCAGGGACTGCCATGCGCGAGCAGTACTTC. Its protein product is CASSPGTAMREQYF. The variable domain in full, with the rest retrieved from reference TRBV18 and TRBJ2-7, is NAGVMQNPRHLVRRRGQEARLRCSPMKGHSHVYWYRQLPEEGLKFMVYLQKENIIDESGMPKERFSAEFPKEGPSILRIQQVVRGDSAAYFCASSPGTAMREQYFGPGTRLTVT.